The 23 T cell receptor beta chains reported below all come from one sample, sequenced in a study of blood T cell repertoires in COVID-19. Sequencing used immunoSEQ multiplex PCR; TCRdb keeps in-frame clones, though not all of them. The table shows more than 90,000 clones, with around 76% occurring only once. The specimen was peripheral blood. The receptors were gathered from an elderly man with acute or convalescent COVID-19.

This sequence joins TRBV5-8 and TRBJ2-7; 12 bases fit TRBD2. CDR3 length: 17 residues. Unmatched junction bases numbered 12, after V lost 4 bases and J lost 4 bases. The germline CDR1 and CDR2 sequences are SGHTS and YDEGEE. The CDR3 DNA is TGTGCCAGCAGCGGCTCAGCTAGCGGGAGGGCCGTGTACGAGCAGTACTTC. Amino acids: CASSGSASGRAVYEQYF. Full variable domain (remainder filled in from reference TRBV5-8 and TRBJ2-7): EAGVTQSPTHLIKTRGQQATLRCSPISGHTSVYWYQQALGLGLQFLLWYDEGEERNRGNFPPRFSGRQFPNYSSELNVNALELEDSALYLCASSGSASGRAVYEQYFGPGTRLTVT.

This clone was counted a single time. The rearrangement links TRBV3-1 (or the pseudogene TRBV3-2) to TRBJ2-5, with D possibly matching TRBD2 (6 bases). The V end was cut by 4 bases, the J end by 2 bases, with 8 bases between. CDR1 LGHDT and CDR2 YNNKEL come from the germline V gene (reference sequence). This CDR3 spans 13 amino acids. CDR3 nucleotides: TGTGCCAGCAGCCGGAGCGGGCAAGAGACCCAGTACTTC. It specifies CASSRSGQETQYF.

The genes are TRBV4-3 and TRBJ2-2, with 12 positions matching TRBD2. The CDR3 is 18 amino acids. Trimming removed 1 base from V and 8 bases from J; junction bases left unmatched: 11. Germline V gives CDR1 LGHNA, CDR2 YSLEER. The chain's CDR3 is CASSQAFLAGGPTGELFF. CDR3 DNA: TGCGCCAGCAGCCAAGCTTTTCTAGCGGGGGGGCCCACGGGGGAGCTGTTTTTT.

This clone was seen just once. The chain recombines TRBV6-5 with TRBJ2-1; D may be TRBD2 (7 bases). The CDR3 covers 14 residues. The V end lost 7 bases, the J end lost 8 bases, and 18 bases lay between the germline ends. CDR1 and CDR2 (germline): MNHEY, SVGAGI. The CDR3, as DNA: TGTGCCAGCACTCCACTGGGGGGGGCCCATGAGCAGTTCTTC. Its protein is CASTPLGGAHEQFF.

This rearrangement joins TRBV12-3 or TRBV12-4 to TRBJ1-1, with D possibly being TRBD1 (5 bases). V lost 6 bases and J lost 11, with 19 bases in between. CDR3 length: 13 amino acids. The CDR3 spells CASRPSGNRIAFF. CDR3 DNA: TGTGCCAGCAGACCCTCAGGGAACAGAATTGCTTTCTTT.

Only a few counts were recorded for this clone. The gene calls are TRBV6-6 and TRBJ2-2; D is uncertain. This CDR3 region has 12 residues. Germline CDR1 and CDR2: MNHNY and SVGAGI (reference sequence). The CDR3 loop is CAFQSPTGELFF. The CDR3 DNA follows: TGTGCTTTCCAGTCGCCCACCGGGGAGCTGTTTTTT.

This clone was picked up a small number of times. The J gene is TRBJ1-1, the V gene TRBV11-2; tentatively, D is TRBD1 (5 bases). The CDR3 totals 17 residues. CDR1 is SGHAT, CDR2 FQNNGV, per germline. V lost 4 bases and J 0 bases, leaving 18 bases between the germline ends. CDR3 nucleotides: TGTGCCAGCAGCTACCCACAGGTTTCGCGAATGAACACTGAAGCTTTCTTT. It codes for CASSYPQVSRMNTEAFF.

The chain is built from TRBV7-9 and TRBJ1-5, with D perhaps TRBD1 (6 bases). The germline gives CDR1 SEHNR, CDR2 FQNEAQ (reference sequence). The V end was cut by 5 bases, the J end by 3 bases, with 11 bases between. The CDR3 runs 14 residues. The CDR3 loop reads CASSPGQYNQPQHF. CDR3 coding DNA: TGTGCCAGCAGCCCAGGACAGTACAATCAGCCCCAGCATTTT.

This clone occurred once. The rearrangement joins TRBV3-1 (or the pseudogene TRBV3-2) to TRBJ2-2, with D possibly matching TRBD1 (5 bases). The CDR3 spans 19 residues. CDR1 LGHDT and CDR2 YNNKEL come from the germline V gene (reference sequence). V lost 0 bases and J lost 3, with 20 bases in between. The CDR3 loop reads CASSQETRSREYYTGELFF. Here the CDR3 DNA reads TGTGCCAGCAGCCAAGAAACGCGCAGCAGGGAATATTACACCGGGGAGCTGTTTTTT.

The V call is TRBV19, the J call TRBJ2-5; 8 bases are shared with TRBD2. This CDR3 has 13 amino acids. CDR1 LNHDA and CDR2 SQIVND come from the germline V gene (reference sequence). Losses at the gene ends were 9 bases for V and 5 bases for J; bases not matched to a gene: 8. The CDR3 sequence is CASRRGVTETQYF. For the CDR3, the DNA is TGTGCCAGCCGGCGGGGGGTTACGGAGACCCAGTACTTC.

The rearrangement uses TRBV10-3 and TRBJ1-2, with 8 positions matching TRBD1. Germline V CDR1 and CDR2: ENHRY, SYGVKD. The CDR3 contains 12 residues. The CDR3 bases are TGTGCTCTCAGGGGGCCGAATACTGGCTACACCTTC. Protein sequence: CALRGPNTGYTF.

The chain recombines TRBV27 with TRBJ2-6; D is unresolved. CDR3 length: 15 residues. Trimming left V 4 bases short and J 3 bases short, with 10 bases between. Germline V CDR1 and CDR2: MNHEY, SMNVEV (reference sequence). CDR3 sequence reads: CASSYLQVGANVLTF. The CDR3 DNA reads TGTGCCAGCAGTTACCTCCAGGTTGGGGCCAACGTCCTGACTTTC.

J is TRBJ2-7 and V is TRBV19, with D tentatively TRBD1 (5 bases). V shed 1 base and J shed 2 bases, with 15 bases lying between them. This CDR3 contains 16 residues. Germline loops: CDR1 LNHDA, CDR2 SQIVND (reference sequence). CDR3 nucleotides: TGTGCCAGTAGTATAGGAATTGGGGCGGACACCTACGAGCAGTACTTC. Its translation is CASSIGIGADTYEQYF.

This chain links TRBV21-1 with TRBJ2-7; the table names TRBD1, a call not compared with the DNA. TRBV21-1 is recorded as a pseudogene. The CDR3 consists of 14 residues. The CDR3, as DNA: TGTGCCAGCAACAGTGAAGGTCAGTCCTACGAGCAGTACTTC. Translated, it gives CASNSEGQSYEQYF.

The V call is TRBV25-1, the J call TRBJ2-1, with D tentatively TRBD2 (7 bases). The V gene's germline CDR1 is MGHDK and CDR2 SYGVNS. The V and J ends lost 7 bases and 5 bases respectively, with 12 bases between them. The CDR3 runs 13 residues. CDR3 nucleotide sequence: TGTGCCAGCAAAGGGGGGGTCGACAATGAGCAGTTCTTC. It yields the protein CASKGGVDNEQFF.

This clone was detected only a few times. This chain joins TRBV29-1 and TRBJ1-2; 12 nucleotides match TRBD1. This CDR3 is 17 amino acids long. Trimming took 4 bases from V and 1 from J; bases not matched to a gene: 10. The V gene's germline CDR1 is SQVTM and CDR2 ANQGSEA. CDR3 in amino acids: CSVVGQGALSNNYGYTF. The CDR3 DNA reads TGCAGCGTTGTGGGACAGGGGGCGTTAAGTAATAACTATGGCTACACCTTC.

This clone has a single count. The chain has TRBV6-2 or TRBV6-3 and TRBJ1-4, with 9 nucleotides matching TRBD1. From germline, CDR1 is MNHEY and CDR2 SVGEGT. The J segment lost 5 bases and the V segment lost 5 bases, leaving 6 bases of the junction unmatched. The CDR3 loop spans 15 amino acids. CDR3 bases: TGTGCCAGCAGTACAACCGGGACAGGGAATGAAAAACTGTTTTTT. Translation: CASSTTGTGNEKLFF.

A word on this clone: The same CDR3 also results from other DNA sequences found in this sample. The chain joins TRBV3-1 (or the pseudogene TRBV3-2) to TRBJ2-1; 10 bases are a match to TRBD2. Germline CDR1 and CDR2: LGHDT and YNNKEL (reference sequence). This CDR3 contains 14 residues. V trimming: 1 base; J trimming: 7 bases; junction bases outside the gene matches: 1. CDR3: CASSQGLAGNEQFF. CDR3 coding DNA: TGTGCCAGCAGCCAAGGACTAGCGGGTAATGAGCAGTTCTTC.

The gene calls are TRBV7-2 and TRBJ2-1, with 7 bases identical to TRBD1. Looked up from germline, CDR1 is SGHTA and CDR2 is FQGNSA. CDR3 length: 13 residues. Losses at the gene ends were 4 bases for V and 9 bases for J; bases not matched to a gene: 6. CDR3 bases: TGTGCCAGCAGCTCCACAGGGGACACTGAGCAGTTCTTC. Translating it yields CASSSTGDTEQFF.

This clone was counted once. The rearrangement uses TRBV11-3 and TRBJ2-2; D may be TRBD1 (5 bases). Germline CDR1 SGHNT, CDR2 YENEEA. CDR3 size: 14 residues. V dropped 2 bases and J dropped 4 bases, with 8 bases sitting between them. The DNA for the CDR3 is TGTGCCAGCAGCTTACAGGGAAGCACCGGGGAGCTGTTTTTT. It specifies CASSLQGSTGELFF.

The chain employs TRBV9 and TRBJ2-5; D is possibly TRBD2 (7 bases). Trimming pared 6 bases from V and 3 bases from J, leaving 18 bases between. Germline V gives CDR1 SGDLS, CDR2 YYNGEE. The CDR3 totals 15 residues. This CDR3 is CASTGGGQMKETQYF. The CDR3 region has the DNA TGTGCCAGCACCGGCGGGGGACAAATGAAAGAGACCCAGTACTTC.

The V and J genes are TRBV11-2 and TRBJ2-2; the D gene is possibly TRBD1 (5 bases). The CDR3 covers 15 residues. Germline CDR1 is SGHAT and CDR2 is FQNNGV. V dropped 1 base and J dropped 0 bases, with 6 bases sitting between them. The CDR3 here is CASSLVRANTGELFF. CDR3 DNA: TGTGCCAGCAGCTTAGTCAGGGCGAACACCGGGGAGCTGTTTTTT.

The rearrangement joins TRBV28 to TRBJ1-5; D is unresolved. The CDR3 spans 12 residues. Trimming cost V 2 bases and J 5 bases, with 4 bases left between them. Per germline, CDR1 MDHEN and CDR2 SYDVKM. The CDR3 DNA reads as TGTGCCAGCAGTTTAGTATATCAGCCCCAGCATTTT. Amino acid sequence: CASSLVYQPQHF.